This paragraph reports one TCR beta chain. The data derive from a study of blood T cell repertoires in COVID-19. Study-level information: Spain, Italy and the United States supplied samples that represented acute and convalescent COVID-19. The analysed material was cDNA or gDNA that came from T cells, B-cell-depleted T cells, or PBMCs.

Only in-frame clones appear in the TCRdb table, and some are missing; sequencing was by immunoSEQ multiplex PCR. Among roughly 260,000 clones listed, 87% were seen once. Those who participated ranged in age from about 18 to 95 years and resided in about two dozen US areas. Participant-given clinical history determined each cohort assignment. The CDR3 contains 15 residues. J gave up 11 bases and V 1 base, and 13 bases lay outside the gene matches. Per germline, CDR1 MGHRA and CDR2 YSYEKL. The rearrangement links TRBV4-1 to TRBJ1-1; 7 bases fit TRBD1. The sequencing input was PBMCs or T cells enriched from blood (not recorded which). The TCR comes from a woman aged 25 to 45 with acute COVID-19. The CDR3 DNA is TGCGCCAGCAGCCAAGGTGGGACAGCGATATCGGCTGCTTTCTTT. It is translated as CASSQGGTAISAAFF.